This T cell receptor (beta chain) was obtained from a study of T-cell reconstitution after alpha-beta-depleted transplantation in children. This clonotype has at least ten counts. The library targeted TCRbeta and was prepared with unique molecular identifiers. TCRdb passed the PCR reads through MiXCR, listing each CDR3 protein once. This sample has over 150,000 distinct CDR3 sequences, with 5.5% to 7% found just once. This specimen was PBMCs, taken before TCRalphabeta/CD19-depleted stem cell transplant. The receptor comes from a boy aged 2 to 9 with acute lymphoblastic leukemia, due to receive a stem cell transplant.

The CDR3 DNA reads as TGTGCCAGCAGTTTATACCCGGGAGGGTCCGGGGAGCTGTTTTTT. The encoded protein is CASSLYPGGSGELFF. This chain connects TRBV27 to TRBJ2-2; 8 positions match TRBD2. J was trimmed by 6 bases and V by 1 base; bases with no gene match: 4. Germline V gene data show CDR1 as MNHEY and CDR2 as SMNVEV (reference sequence). The length of the CDR3 is 15 residues.